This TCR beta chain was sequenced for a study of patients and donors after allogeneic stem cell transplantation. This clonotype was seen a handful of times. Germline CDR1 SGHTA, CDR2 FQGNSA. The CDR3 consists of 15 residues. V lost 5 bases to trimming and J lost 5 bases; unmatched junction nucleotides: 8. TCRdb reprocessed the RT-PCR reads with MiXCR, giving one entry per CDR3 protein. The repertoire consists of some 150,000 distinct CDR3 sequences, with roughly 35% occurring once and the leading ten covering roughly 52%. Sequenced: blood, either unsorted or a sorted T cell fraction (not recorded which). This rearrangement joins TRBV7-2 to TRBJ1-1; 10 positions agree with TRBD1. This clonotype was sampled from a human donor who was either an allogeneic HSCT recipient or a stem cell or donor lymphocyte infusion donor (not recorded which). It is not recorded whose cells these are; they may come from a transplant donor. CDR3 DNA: TGTGCCAGCAGCCCCGGGACAGGGGTCAAAACTGAAGCTTTCTTT. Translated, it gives CASSPGTGVKTEAFF. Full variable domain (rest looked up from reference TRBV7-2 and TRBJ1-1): GAGVSQSPSNKVTEKGKDVELRCDPISGHTALYWYRQSLGQGLEFLIYFQGNSAPDKSGLPSDRFSAERTGGSVSTLTIQRTQQEDSAVYLCASSPGTGVKTEAFFGQGTRLTVV.